Each of the 32 T cell receptor beta chains below was sequenced from the same sample in a study of tumour-infiltrating T cells in Burkitt lymphoma. Sequenced by immunoSEQ multiplex PCR; TCRdb stores in-frame clones only, minus some. The sample contains approximately 490 clones, roughly 97% of which appear only once. The sample consisted of tumor tissue. Source of these receptors: a human donor with Burkitt lymphoma.

The J gene is TRBJ2-1, the V gene TRBV2; no reliable D call. Looked up from germline, CDR1 is SNHLY and CDR2 is FYNNEI. The CDR3 extends over 14 amino acids. Trimming removed 3 bases from V and 8 bases from J, with 14 bases in between. The CDR3 reads CASSEALPGDEQFF. For the CDR3, the DNA is TGTGCCAGCAGTGAGGCGCTACCCGGCGATGAGCAGTTCTTC.

The gene calls are TRBV29-1 and TRBJ2-5, with TRBD2 as a possible D gene (6 bases). From germline, CDR1 is SQVTM and CDR2 ANQGSEA. The CDR3 runs 15 residues. V was clipped by 4 bases and J by 4 bases, with 19 bases between them. The DNA for the CDR3 is TGCAGCGTTGGGGACTTGGTGGGACTCGGAGAGACCCAGTACTTC. This codes for CSVGDLVGLGETQYF.

CDR3 residues: CASSQDNNSPLHF. The DNA of the CDR3 is TGTGCCAGCAGTCAAGACAATAATTCACCCCTCCACTTT. V gene TRBV7-2 combines with J gene TRBJ1-6; D is uncertain. The CDR3 spans 13 residues. V was pared by 6 bases and J by 5 bases, with 8 bases between. Germline assignment: CDR1 SGHTA and CDR2 FQGNSA.

This chain uses TRBV29-1 with TRBJ1-2, with D perhaps TRBD1 (5 bases). The CDR3 loop spans 15 amino acids. V gave up 4 bases and J gave up 5 bases, with 20 bases separating them. Germline V CDR1 and CDR2: SQVTM, ANQGSEA. The CDR3 DNA reads as TGCAGCGTTGTTCCCGGGGGATGGGGAGGTTATGGCTACACCTTC. Translated: CSVVPGGWGGYGYTF. The full variable domain, completed using reference TRBV29-1 and TRBJ1-2, is SAVISQKPSRDICQRGTSLTIQCQVDSQVTMMFWYRQQPGQSLTLIATANQGSEATYESGFVIDKFPISRPNLTFSTLTVSNMSPEDSSIYLCSVVPGGWGGYGYTFGSGTRLTVV.

This chain uses TRBV27 with TRBJ2-2, with 7 bases matching TRBD1. The CDR3 spans 16 residues. Germline V gene lookup returns CDR1 MNHEY and CDR2 SMNVEV (reference sequence). Trimming cost V 2 bases and J 4 bases; bases outside gene matches: 7. The CDR3 region has the DNA TGTGCCAGCAGTTTAAGACGGACAGGAACCACCGGGGAGCTGTTTTTT. Its protein is CASSLRRTGTTGELFF.

This chain uses TRBV6-5 with TRBJ1-1, with no clear D. In germline, CDR1 is MNHEY, CDR2 SVGAGI. The CDR3 is 15 residues long. V was trimmed by 0 bases and J by 4 bases, leaving 12 bases between them. DNA for the CDR3: TGTGCCAGCAGTTACTCGATGGTCCGAATCACTGAAGCTTTCTTT. Translated, it gives CASSYSMVRITEAFF.

This clone was observed a single time. The chain combines TRBV10-3 with TRBJ2-3; tentatively, D is TRBD2 (6 bases). Trimming pared 5 bases from V and 4 bases from J, leaving 16 bases between. CDR1 and CDR2 from the germline V gene are ENHRY and SYGVKD. The CDR3 runs 15 residues. This chain's CDR3 is CAISTSRDWSDTQYF. CDR3 nucleotide sequence: TGTGCCATCAGTACGAGCCGGGACTGGTCAGATACGCAGTATTTT.

This chain connects TRBV4-2 to TRBJ1-3; 9 bases match TRBD1. This CDR3 is 17 amino acids long. Germline V CDR1 and CDR2: LGHNA, YNFKEQ. V lost 1 base, J lost 1 base, and 5 bases stayed unmatched. CDR3 amino acids: CASSQVRDRVSGNTIYF. The CDR3 DNA reads as TGTGCCAGCAGCCAAGTTAGGGACAGGGTTTCTGGAAACACCATATATTTT.

This clone is a singleton in its sample. This chain uses TRBV10-3 with TRBJ2-2, with 7 bases aligning to TRBD1. CDR1 is ENHRY, CDR2 SYGVKD, per germline. The trim removed 6 bases at V and 3 bases at J, leaving 7 bases unmatched. The CDR3 spans 15 residues. CDR3 amino acids: CAIRAQGFDTGELFF. In DNA, the CDR3 is TGTGCCATCAGGGCACAGGGGTTTGACACCGGGGAGCTGTTTTTT.

As for this clone: The junction departs from germline at one end; a sequencing error may be responsible. CDR3 region: CASTLGGGGHYGYTF. In DNA form, the CDR3 reads TGTGCCAGCACCTTAGGAGGTGGGGGTCACTATGGCTACACCTTC. The chain combines TRBV7-9 with TRBJ1-2; tentatively, D is TRBD1 (5 bases). The CDR3 contains 15 residues. Germline CDR1 SEHNR, CDR2 FQNEAQ (reference sequence). Using reference TRBV7-9 and TRBJ1-2 for the parts outside the CDR3, the full variable domain is DTGVSQNPRHKITKRGQNVTFRCDPISEHNRLYWYRQTLGQGPEFLTYFQNEAQLEKSRLLSDRFSAERPKGSFSTLEIQRTEQGDSAMYLCASTLGGGGHYGYTFGSGTRLTVV.

The chain employs TRBV4-3 and TRBJ1-4; no firm D call. This CDR3 comprises 16 residues. V lost 0 bases, J lost 0 bases, and 8 bases lay in between. Germline CDR1 and CDR2: LGHNA and YSLEER. CDR3 in amino acids: CASSQEGSPTNEKLFF. The CDR3 nucleotides are TGCGCCAGCAGCCAAGAGGGAAGCCCAACTAATGAAAAACTGTTTTTT.

V usage is TRBV30 and J usage is TRBJ1-2; D not certain. Germline V gene lookup returns CDR1 GTSNPN and CDR2 SVGIG (reference sequence). Trimming cost V 1 base and J 13 bases, with 13 bases left between them. The CDR3 consists of 11 residues. The CDR3 sequence: CAWSESRVFTF. In nucleotides, the CDR3 is TGTGCCTGGAGTGAGAGCAGAGTATTCACCTTC.

CDR3 sequence: CASSQTSGAADTQYF. The CDR3 coding sequence is TGCGCCAGCAGCCAAACTAGCGGGGCCGCAGATACGCAGTATTTT. The V call is TRBV4-3, the J call TRBJ2-3; 10 nucleotides line up with TRBD2. The V gene's germline CDR1 is LGHNA and CDR2 YSLEER. The CDR3 has 15 amino acids. V lost 2 bases to trimming and J lost 4 bases; unmatched junction nucleotides: 3.

The chain employs TRBV4-3 and TRBJ2-2; TRBD2 aligns across 8 bases. The CDR3 runs 19 residues. V trimming: 0 bases; J trimming: 6 bases; junction bases outside the gene matches: 15. Germline values: CDR1 LGHNA, CDR2 YSLEER. CDR3 nucleotides: TGCGCCAGCAGCCAAGACAGGACTAGCAGGTGGAGTATGGCCGGGGAGCTGTTTTTT. This encodes CASSQDRTSRWSMAGELFF.

The rearrangement uses TRBV7-9 and TRBJ2-1; possible D gene TRBD2, 5 bases. This CDR3 has 16 amino acids. Trimming took 5 bases from V and 0 from J, leaving 14 bases between them. Germline loops: CDR1 SEHNR, CDR2 FQNEAQ (reference sequence). The CDR3 spells CASSGSGPSSYNEQFF. The CDR3 bases are TGTGCCAGCAGCGGGAGCGGCCCGAGCTCCTACAATGAGCAGTTCTTC.

This chain links TRBV6-1 with TRBJ2-3; D may correspond to TRBD1 or TRBD2 (6 bases each). Deletions cut 4 bases from V and 2 bases from J, with 10 bases between. CDR3 size: 14 residues. Germline lookup yields CDR1 MNHNS and CDR2 SASEGT. CDR3 sequence reads: CASSGGASTDTQYF. DNA of the CDR3: TGTGCCAGCAGTGGGGGGGCCTCCACAGATACGCAGTATTTT.

The chain joins TRBV4-3 to TRBJ2-2, with D perhaps TRBD2 (5 bases). Deletions cut 1 base from V and 5 bases from J, with 17 bases between. The germline V gene encodes CDR1 LGHNA and CDR2 YSLEER. The CDR3 sequence is 17 residues long. Here the CDR3 reads CASSQVAVAWETGELFF. The CDR3 DNA reads as TGCGCCAGCAGCCAAGTGGCCGTAGCTTGGGAGACCGGGGAGCTGTTTTTT.

The gene calls are TRBV7-9 and TRBJ1-5, with unresolved D. The CDR3 consists of 14 residues. Per germline, CDR1 SEHNR and CDR2 FQNEAQ (reference sequence). V was clipped by 3 bases and J by 7 bases, with 13 bases between them. For the CDR3, the DNA is TGTGCCAGCAGCTTTTCAACGACCAGCCAGCCCCAGCATTTT. Protein sequence: CASSFSTTSQPQHF.

This clone was recorded once. The J gene is TRBJ1-2, the V gene TRBV11-2; TRBD1 matches 10 bases. The CDR3 has 13 residues. V trimming: 5 bases; J trimming: 7 bases; junction bases outside the gene matches: 4. CDR1 SGHAT and CDR2 FQNNGV come from the germline V gene. The CDR3 DNA sequence: TGTGCCAGCAGCACGACAGGGGGCGTTGGCTACACCTTC. This encodes CASSTTGGVGYTF.

The chain employs TRBV5-4 and TRBJ1-3; perhaps TRBD1 as D (6 bases). The CDR3 consists of 17 residues. V lost 0 bases and J lost 1, with 14 bases in between. The V gene's germline CDR1 is SGHNT and CDR2 YYREEE (reference sequence). For the CDR3, the DNA is TGTGCCAGCAGCTTGGGAGGGGGAATCTCTTCTGGAAACACCATATATTTT. It encodes CASSLGGGISSGNTIYF. Using reference TRBV5-4 and TRBJ1-3 for the parts outside the CDR3, the full variable domain is ETGVTQSPTHLIKTRGQQVTLRCSSQSGHNTVSWYQQALGQGPQFIFQYYREEENGRGNFPPRFSGLQFPNYSSELNVNALELDDSALYLCASSLGGGISSGNTIYFGEGSWLTVV.

The V call is TRBV9, the J call TRBJ1-2; D is possibly TRBD1 (6 bases). The length of the CDR3 is 15 residues. Germline loops: CDR1 SGDLS, CDR2 YYNGEE. Trimming pared 0 bases from V and 6 bases from J, leaving 15 bases between. DNA for the CDR3: TGTGCCAGCAGCGTAGCTGGACAGCCTAGGCATGGCTACACCTTC. Translation gives CASSVAGQPRHGYTF. Using reference TRBV9 and TRBJ1-2 for the parts outside the CDR3, the full variable domain is DSGVTQTPKHLITATGQRVTLRCSPRSGDLSVYWYQQSLDQGLQFLIQYYNGEERAKGNILERFSAQQFPDLHSELNLSSLELGDSALYFCASSVAGQPRHGYTFGSGTRLTVV.

The chain combines TRBV29-1 with TRBJ2-2; TRBD1 agrees at 10 bases. This CDR3 has 14 amino acids. Germline V gene data show CDR1 as SQVTM and CDR2 as ANQGSEA. CDR3 coding DNA: TGCATCGGGCAAAGACAGGGGGCTGGCGGGGAGCTGTTTTTT. Protein: CIGQRQGAGGELFF.

This chain uses TRBV19 with TRBJ2-1; D unclear. CDR1 and CDR2 from the germline V gene are LNHDA and SQIVND (reference sequence). Trimming pared 6 bases from V and 0 bases from J, leaving 12 bases between. This CDR3 has 15 amino acids. The CDR3 DNA sequence: TGTGCCAGTAGCTTGGGCGGTAGCTCCTACAATGAGCAGTTCTTC. Its translation is CASSLGGSSYNEQFF.

This rearrangement joins TRBV7-2 to TRBJ1-1, with D hard to call. Trimming took off 0 bases at V and 4 bases at J, with 9 bases between the two ends. This CDR3 is built from 14 residues. The V gene's germline CDR1 is SGHTA and CDR2 FQGNSA. Here the CDR3 DNA reads TGTGCCAGCAGCTTAGCAGTTTCCCGCACTGAAGCTTTCTTT. It translates to CASSLAVSRTEAFF.

The V and J genes are TRBV7-5 and TRBJ1-1; the DNA was not compared with TRBD1, the D call given in the table. TRBV7-5 is a listed pseudogene. The CDR3 has 14 amino acids. CDR3 sequence: CARSKDRVGTEAFF. The CDR3 DNA reads TGTGCCAGAAGTAAGGACAGGGTGGGCACTGAAGCTTTCTTT.

The chain uses TRBV6-5 and TRBJ1-1, with D tentatively TRBD1 (5 bases). The CDR3 contains 13 residues. Trimming removed 5 bases at V and 1 base at J, with 8 bases between. Germline V gene data show CDR1 as MNHEY and CDR2 as SVGAGI. CDR3 amino acids: CASSQTANTEAFF. DNA for the CDR3: TGTGCCAGCAGTCAGACAGCGAACACTGAAGCTTTCTTT.

V gene TRBV6-5 combines with J gene TRBJ1-5; TRBD1 matches at 7 bases. After removal of 2 bases from V and 4 bases from J, the junction contained 2 bases not matched to a gene. The germline V gene has CDR1 MNHEY and CDR2 SVGAGI. The length of the CDR3 is 14 residues. The chain's CDR3 is CASSYNRGNQPQHF. The CDR3 nucleotides are TGTGCCAGCAGTTACAACAGGGGTAATCAGCCCCAGCATTTT.

The chain combines TRBV29-1 with TRBJ2-1, with 9 bases identical to TRBD1. The germline CDR1 and CDR2 sequences are SQVTM and ANQGSEA. V was pared by 7 bases and J by 5 bases, with 6 bases of the junction left unmatched. The CDR3 covers 13 residues. The CDR3 protein is CSGVGTGNNEQFF. The CDR3 bases are TGCAGCGGGGTGGGGACAGGGAACAATGAGCAGTTCTTC.

The chain uses TRBV6-1 and TRBJ2-2, with D tentatively TRBD1 (6 bases). Trimming took 6 bases from V and 6 from J, leaving 11 bases between them. Germline CDR1 reads MNHNS; CDR2 reads SASEGT. The CDR3 totals 13 residues. CDR3: CASRPGQPGELFF. CDR3 coding DNA: TGTGCCAGCAGGCCTGGACAGCCCGGGGAGCTGTTTTTT.

The rearrangement joins TRBV4-3 to TRBJ1-1, with D unresolved. The V gene's germline CDR1 is LGHNA and CDR2 YSLEER. The CDR3 is made up of 11 amino acids. The V end was cut by 1 base, the J end by 8 bases, with 5 bases between. DNA for the CDR3: TGCGCCAGCAGCCAAGGGAGGGAAGCTTTCTTT. This encodes CASSQGREAFF.

The rearrangement links TRBV27 to TRBJ2-7; a weak D match, TRBD2 (6 bases). This CDR3 region has 13 residues. Per the germline V gene, CDR1 is MNHEY and CDR2 is SMNVEV (reference sequence). V lost 7 bases, J lost 3 bases, and 13 bases lay in between. CDR3 region: CASNQAGSYEQYF. The DNA for the CDR3 is TGTGCCAGCAATCAGGCCGGGAGCTACGAGCAGTACTTC.

The chain recombines TRBV6-1 with TRBJ2-5, with D perhaps matching TRBD1 (7 bases). The CDR3 is 10 residues long. V dropped 11 bases and J dropped 5 bases, with 9 bases sitting between them. Germline CDR1 and CDR2: MNHNS and SASEGT. CDR3: CASGGETQYF. CDR3 bases: TGTGCCTCAGGGGGGGAGACCCAGTACTTC.